The 14 T cell receptor beta chains reported below all come from one sample, sequenced in a study of cytomegalovirus exposure and HLA in healthy donors (dated by TCRdb to the late 2010s). Library method: the immunoSEQ multiplex PCR assay. The table was pulled from immuneACCESS by TCRdb, which kept in-frame rearrangements only. Such tables lose some clones; where checked, under half of the loss comes from unresolved V genes, and the rest has no known cause. The sample includes 200,000 or so clones, with approximately 84% observed a single time. Roughly 7% of the sample is in the top ten clones. Source material: PBMCs. The receptors shown here come from a man younger than 35 in good health and CMV-seropositive.

This clone was seen a handful of times. V is TRBV30 and J is TRBJ1-2, with a weak D call TRBD1 (5 bases). This CDR3 spans 13 amino acids. Germline-derived CDR1 and CDR2 are GTSNPN and SVGIG (reference sequence). Trimming cost V 3 bases and J 1 base, with 9 bases left between them. Here the CDR3 DNA reads TGTGCCTGGAGGAACCAGGGTAACTATGGCTACACCTTC. It specifies CAWRNQGNYGYTF.

The chain couples TRBV27 to TRBJ2-2; a possible D gene is TRBD1 (6 bases). Germline CDR1 MNHEY, CDR2 SMNVEV (reference sequence). This CDR3 contains 17 residues. Trimming stripped 5 bases from V and 6 bases from J, with 22 bases between. The CDR3 region is CASSTLQGAKIPGELFF. CDR3 nucleotides: TGTGCCAGCAGTACACTACAGGGTGCAAAGATCCCCGGGGAGCTGTTTTTT.

The J gene is TRBJ2-7, the V gene TRBV12-5; unclear D gene. The CDR3 covers 15 residues. Germline CDR1 is LGHNT and CDR2 is FRNRAP. V lost 6 bases, J lost 3 bases, and 18 bases lay in between. This CDR3 reads CASGPVFRSHYEQYF. The CDR3 DNA reads TGTGCTAGTGGCCCGGTTTTTAGAAGCCACTACGAGCAGTACTTC.

The chain carries TRBV28 and TRBJ2-7; 7 nucleotides agree with TRBD1. J was trimmed by 3 bases and V by 5 bases; bases with no gene match: 10. The CDR3 has 15 amino acids. Germline values: CDR1 MDHEN, CDR2 SYDVKM. In DNA form, the CDR3 reads TGTGCCAGCAGTCCTAAGGGGACAGACAACTACGAGCAGTACTTC. Residues: CASSPKGTDNYEQYF.

V and J are TRBV28 and TRBJ1-1; TRBD1 matches at 8 bases. The germline gives CDR1 MDHEN, CDR2 SYDVKM. V shed 3 bases and J 5 bases; nucleotides not matched to a gene: 20. The CDR3 runs 19 residues. As DNA, the CDR3 is TGTGCCAGCAGTTTGTCCCCCCAGCGGCCAGGGGGCTTTTGGACTGAAGCTTTCTTT. It is translated as CASSLSPQRPGGFWTEAFF.

V gene TRBV5-6 combines with J gene TRBJ1-5; D is unresolved. The CDR3 consists of 13 residues. Germline V gene data show CDR1 as SGHDT and CDR2 as YYEEEE. Trimming pared 3 bases from V and 5 bases from J, leaving 9 bases between. CDR3 coding DNA: TGTGCCAGCAGCTCATCTAACTATCAGCCCCAGCATTTT. Its protein product is CASSSSNYQPQHF.

This clone was seen more than once but under ten times. The chain couples TRBV4-3 to TRBJ1-2; TRBD1 might be the D (6 bases). Germline assignment: CDR1 LGHNA and CDR2 YSLEER. The CDR3 is made up of 16 amino acids. V gave up 4 bases and J gave up 4 bases, with 19 bases separating them. DNA for the CDR3: TGCGCCAGCAGCCTATTAGGGGGACCCACAAGCTATGGCTACACCTTC. This sequence encodes CASSLLGGPTSYGYTF.

As concerns this clone: Its ends do not fully match the called genes, so a read error is possible. The CDR3 nucleotides are TGTGCCAGCAGTACTCTGACAGGGGTCTCCTTCAATGAGCAGTTCTTC. Translating gives CASSTLTGVSFNEQFF. The V and J genes are TRBV27 and TRBJ2-1, with 8 bases fitting TRBD1. The CDR3 loop spans 16 amino acids. Germline CDR1 reads MNHEY; CDR2 reads SMNVEV (reference sequence).

The rearrangement uses TRBV28 and TRBJ1-5, with TRBD1 as a possible D gene (5 bases). V was clipped by 7 bases and J by 2 bases, with 12 bases between them. CDR1 is MDHEN, CDR2 SYDVKM, per germline. This CDR3 comprises 14 residues. CDR3 loop: CASTGGGGNQPQHF. CDR3 DNA: TGTGCCAGCACCGGGGGGGGAGGCAATCAGCCCCAGCATTTT.

This clone was counted ten times or more. The chain joins TRBV6-1 to TRBJ1-5; D remains ambiguous. V dropped 2 bases and J dropped 6 bases, with 8 bases sitting between them. Germline V gene sequence: CDR1 MNHNS, CDR2 SASEGT. This CDR3 comprises 13 residues. CDR3 DNA: TGTGCCAGCAGTGAATTCCCGGGTCAGCCCCAGCATTTT. This codes for CASSEFPGQPQHF.

The J gene is TRBJ2-1, the V gene TRBV2, with 8 nucleotides matching TRBD2. The CDR3 runs to 15 residues. The V gene end was trimmed by 4 bases and the J gene end by 3 bases; junction bases not matched to a gene: 5. Germline lookup yields CDR1 SNHLY and CDR2 FYNNEI. CDR3 sequence reads: CASSVRLAGYNEQFF. The CDR3, as DNA: TGTGCCAGCAGTGTTAGGCTAGCGGGCTACAATGAGCAGTTCTTC. Using reference TRBV2 and TRBJ2-1 for the parts outside the CDR3, the full variable domain is EPEVTQTPSHQVTQMGQEVILRCVPISNHLYFYWYRQILGQKVEFLVSFYNNEISEKSEIFDDQFSVERPDGSNFTLKIRSTKLEDSAMYFCASSVRLAGYNEQFFGPGTRLTVL.

The chain has TRBV9 and TRBJ1-2; the D is unclear. The CDR3 is 17 amino acids. Germline-derived CDR1 and CDR2 are SGDLS and YYNGEE. The germline V and J ends were trimmed by 2 bases and 4 bases, with 21 bases remaining between them. CDR3 protein: CASSVGQAASSRYGYTF. The CDR3, as DNA: TGTGCCAGCAGCGTTGGGCAGGCAGCCTCATCGCGCTATGGCTACACCTTC.

The genes are TRBV5-1 and TRBJ1-1, with 9 bases identical to TRBD1. CDR1 and CDR2 (germline): SGHRS, YFSETQ. V shed 2 bases and J 5 bases; nucleotides not matched to a gene: 4. The CDR3 has 14 residues. In DNA form, the CDR3 reads TGCGCCAGCAGCTTACAGGGGGCCAGTACTGAAGCTTTCTTT. Translating gives CASSLQGASTEAFF.

This chain links TRBV19 with TRBJ2-2; TRBD2 is a possible D gene (5 bases). In germline, CDR1 is LNHDA, CDR2 SQIVND (reference sequence). This CDR3 is built from 16 residues. The V and J ends lost 7 bases and 3 bases respectively, with 18 bases between them. CDR3 protein: CASTTPGTGDTGELFF. The CDR3, as DNA: TGTGCCAGTACCACGCCAGGAACCGGGGACACCGGGGAGCTGTTTTTT.